One and the same sample provided the 2 T cell receptor beta chains below, sequenced in a study of regulatory T cells in long-lasting Graves disease. Indicated time point: newly diagnosed GD, antithyroid drugs for less than 3 months. PBMC RNA was the source of the TCR library. The authors built TCR beta libraries using iRepertoire HTBI primers and Arm-PCR of CDR3 regions. A single record per CDR3 protein comes from TCRdb applying MiXCR to the multiplex PCR reads. The data hold roughly 610,000 distinct CDR3 sequences, with around 15% observed a single time. These sequences were also reported in another study, on T cells in Graves' hyperthyroidism and ophthalmopathy.

The material was peripheral blood mononuclear cells (PBMCs), obtained at new diagnosis, from a patient treated with antithyroid drugs. These receptors were collected from a man aged 18-30 years with Graves disease.

This clonotype was picked up many times. This chain joins TRBV29-1 and TRBJ2-1; D gene unclear. The V gene lost 3 bases and the J gene lost 15 bases, with 15 bases spanning the gap. Germline CDR1 reads SQVTM; CDR2 reads ANQGSEA. The length of the CDR3 is 11 residues. In DNA, the CDR3 is TGCAGCGTTGAGCCGGTAGATGCTCGGTTCTTC. Amino acids: CSVEPVDARFF.

Written as DNA, the CDR3 is TGTGCCAGCAGCCAGGGACAGAACTACGAGCAGTACTTC. This encodes CASSQGQNYEQYF. The gene calls are TRBV7-9 and TRBJ2-7; TRBD1 agrees at 7 bases. From germline, CDR1 is SEHNR and CDR2 FQNEAQ (reference sequence). V trimming: 5 bases; J trimming: 3 bases; junction bases outside the gene matches: 4. The CDR3 sequence is 13 residues long.